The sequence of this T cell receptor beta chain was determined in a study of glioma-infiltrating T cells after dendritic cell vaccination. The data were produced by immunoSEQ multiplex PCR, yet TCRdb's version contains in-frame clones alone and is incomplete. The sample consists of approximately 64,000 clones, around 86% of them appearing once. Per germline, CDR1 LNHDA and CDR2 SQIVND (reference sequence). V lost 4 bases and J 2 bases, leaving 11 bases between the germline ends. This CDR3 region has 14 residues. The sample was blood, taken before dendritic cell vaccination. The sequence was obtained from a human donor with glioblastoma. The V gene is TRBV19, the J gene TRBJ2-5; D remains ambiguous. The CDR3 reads CASSTKILQETQYF. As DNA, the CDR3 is TGTGCCAGTAGTACCAAGATACTTCAAGAGACCCAGTACTTC.